This T cell receptor beta chain was recorded in a study of beta chain features in type 1 diabetes. Whole-study context: All samples yielded roughly 100,000,000 examined sorted cells.

Reverse transcribing all isolated RNA meant expressed TCRB transcripts were sequenced. Using immunoSEQ multiplex PCR, the repertoire was profiled, and TCRdb retains in-frame clones only, with some absent. This sample has 160,000 or so clones, with about 9.8% found just once. Trimming took off 2 bases at V and 0 bases at J, with 17 bases between the two ends. The germline V gene has CDR1 SGHTA and CDR2 FQGNSA. The CDR3 totals 18 residues. Only a few counts were recorded for this clone. Its antigen is undetermined. Findings of the study overall: For type 1 diabetes patients, VDJ junctions showed fewer insertions and more deletions.

The V and J genes are TRBV7-2 and TRBJ2-1, with D maybe TRBD2 (5 bases). Sequencing used central memory CD4+ T cells from blood. The clonotype originates from a woman aged 18-30 years in good health. The DNA of the CDR3 is TGTGCCAGCAGCTTACGGGGAAACCTTCCCAGCTCCTACAATGAGCAGTTCTTC. It translates to CASSLRGNLPSSYNEQFF.